Included here is one T cell receptor beta chain sequence, with context. Its specificity is not known. Genes here carry mouse names. The read is 1 residue too short to cover the CDR3 end, so that end is filled in from the germline J gene. The CDR3 has 17 residues. CDR1 LGHNA and CDR2 YSYQKL come from the germline V gene. Germline trimming cut 0 bases from V and 1 base from J; bases unmatched to any gene: 6. Sequencing was performed with immunoSEQ multiplex PCR; in TCRdb, only in-frame clones are kept and a portion is missing. This sample carries some 6,600 clones, around half of them seen once, and the ten largest clones take around 7.7%. Time point: mouse harvest day 7 after allogeneic transplant. Each mouse received 10^7 T-cell-depleted marrow cells plus 10^6 splenic CD5+ T cells by tail vein. This record comes from a study of tissue T cells after allogeneic stem cell transplantation. Study results and limitations: Only a limited share of tissue TCRs appeared in blood or spleen.

This chain uses TRBV2 with TRBJ2-5; 8 bases are shared with TRBD2. The sequence was collected from a female BALB/c mouse given C57BL/6 T cells with graft-versus-host disease after an allogeneic hematopoietic cell transplant. The sample comprised lymph node tissue. The chain's CDR3 is CASSQDRGGAYQDTQYF. The part of the CDR3 DNA that was read is TGTGCCAGCAGCCAAGACCGGGGGGGCGCGTACCAAGACACCCAGTAC.